The clone carrying this T cell receptor (beta chain) has only a few counts. Its antigen is not identified. V was pared by 11 bases and J by 8 bases, with 13 bases of the junction left unmatched. Germline V gene sequence: CDR1 MNHEY, CDR2 SMNVEV (reference sequence). The length of the CDR3 is 14 residues. These data belong to a study of chemoradiotherapy in HPV16-positive cancers. Whole-study context: Candidate HPV-specific T-cell clones and common TCR motifs came from functional assays in two HPV16-positive patients.

General study findings and limits: Better recurrence-free survival went with HPV-responsive T-cell expansion in HPV16-positive patients. Candidate HPV-specific clones and E7-related TCR motifs grew in tumor during treatment.

Clones were sequenced by immunoSEQ multiplex PCR, and TCRdb holds only the in-frame ones, with some missing. Among more than 9,500 clones listed, roughly 76% were seen once. V gene TRBV27 combines with J gene TRBJ1-2; 11 nucleotides match TRBD1. The sample was collected from a patient who underwent chemoradiotherapy. The sequence derives from a human donor with HPV-associated anogenital cancer. CDR3 sequence reads: CASRTGGDSRGYTF. The CDR3 DNA reads as TGTGCCTCCAGGACAGGGGGCGATTCGAGAGGCTACACCTTC.